What follows are 28 T cell receptor beta chains derived from one specimen sequenced in a study of T cell responses to AZD1222 COVID-19 vaccine. Profiling relied on immunoSEQ multiplex PCR, and the TCRdb table lists in-frame clones only, not all of them. The sample carries 140,000 to 150,000 clones, 93% recorded once. The specimen comprised peripheral blood, sampled on day 0 of AZD1222 vaccination. These receptors were taken from an adult in good health.

The chain recombines TRBV5-6 with TRBJ1-2; TRBD1 is a possible D gene (5 bases). Trimming stripped 2 bases from V and 10 bases from J, with 9 bases between. CDR3 length: 11 residues. Germline lookup yields CDR1 SGHDT and CDR2 YYEEEE. CDR3 protein: CASSLGEAYTF. CDR3 coding DNA: TGTGCCAGCAGCTTAGGGGAGGCCTACACCTTC.

This rearrangement joins TRBV27 to TRBJ1-2; TRBD1 is a possible D gene (6 bases). CDR1 is MNHEY and CDR2 is SMNVEV in the germline V gene (reference sequence). With 3 bases removed from V and 7 bases from J, the gap between germline ends came to 9 bases. CDR3 length: 12 residues. In DNA, the CDR3 is TGTGCCAGCAGTTTCAGGGGACGTGGCTACACCTTC. This codes for CASSFRGRGYTF.

This chain uses TRBV3-1 (or the pseudogene TRBV3-2) with TRBJ1-1; D is uncertain. Per germline, CDR1 LGHDT and CDR2 YNNKEL (reference sequence). The CDR3 has 11 residues. Trimming took 6 bases from V and 1 from J, leaving 3 bases between them. The CDR3 sequence: CASRRNTEAFF. For the CDR3, the DNA is TGTGCCAGCAGGAGGAACACTGAAGCTTTCTTT.

The chain carries TRBV19 and TRBJ1-5; D perhaps matches TRBD1 (5 bases). CDR3 length equals 14 residues. Germline V gene data show CDR1 as LNHDA and CDR2 as SQIVND (reference sequence). Trimming pared 3 bases from V and 11 bases from J, leaving 17 bases between. DNA for the CDR3: TGTGCCAGTAGTATTGAGGAGAGGGCAGGGTCCCAGCATTTT. Translating gives CASSIEERAGSQHF.

The CDR3 reads CASTGEPSYNEQFF. For the CDR3, the DNA is TGTGCCAGTACCGGTGAACCCTCGTACAATGAGCAGTTCTTC. This chain connects TRBV19 to TRBJ2-1; D not certain. The CDR3 loop spans 14 amino acids. Trimming stripped 7 bases from V and 4 bases from J, with 14 bases between. Germline CDR1 reads LNHDA; CDR2 reads SQIVND (reference sequence).

V and J are TRBV10-3 and TRBJ1-6; D gene unclear. CDR1 and CDR2 from the germline V gene are ENHRY and SYGVKD. With 6 bases removed from V and 5 bases from J, the gap between germline ends came to 5 bases. This CDR3 has 12 amino acids. The CDR3 reads CAIRANNSPLHF. In DNA, the CDR3 is TGTGCCATCAGGGCGAATAATTCACCCCTCCACTTT.

V usage is TRBV7-9 and J usage is TRBJ1-2; 11 bases match TRBD1. Germline loops: CDR1 SEHNR, CDR2 FQNEAQ (reference sequence). Trimming removed 5 bases from V and 8 bases from J; junction bases left unmatched: 7. CDR3 size: 14 residues. This chain's CDR3 is CASSVGQGARGYTF. CDR3 in DNA: TGTGCCAGCAGCGTCGGACAGGGGGCGCGGGGCTACACCTTC. The complete variable domain, with remaining parts taken from reference TRBV7-9 and TRBJ1-2, reads DTGVSQNPRHKITKRGQNVTFRCDPISEHNRLYWYRQTLGQGPEFLTYFQNEAQLEKSRLLSDRFSAERPKGSFSTLEIQRTEQGDSAMYLCASSVGQGARGYTFGSGTRLTVV.

This chain's CDR3 is CASSEWAGVSYEQYF. CDR3 bases: TGTGCCAGCAGTGAATGGGCAGGGGTAAGCTACGAGCAGTACTTC. The chain combines TRBV6-1 with TRBJ2-7; possible D gene TRBD1, 6 bases. The germline V gene has CDR1 MNHNS and CDR2 SASEGT. The ends were cut back, 2 bases at V and 3 bases at J, with 14 bases in the middle. The CDR3 contains 15 residues.

A word on this clone: At one of its ends the junction is not consistent with the germline gene, which may arise from a read error. V is TRBV18 and J is TRBJ2-1; tentatively, D is TRBD1 (5 bases). Germline V lookup: CDR1 KGHSH, CDR2 LQKENI. This CDR3 is built from 15 residues. CDR3 nucleotide sequence: TGTGCCAGCACACCGGGCCAGGGCCCCTACAATGAGCAGTTCTTC. Protein sequence: CASTPGQGPYNEQFF.

The chain has TRBV9 and TRBJ2-1; weak D call: TRBD1 (5 bases). The germline V gene encodes CDR1 SGDLS and CDR2 YYNGEE. This CDR3 is built from 12 residues. Trimming pared 3 bases from V and 10 bases from J, leaving 11 bases between. The CDR3 loop reads CASSELGAEQFF. The CDR3 region has the DNA TGTGCCAGCAGCGAATTAGGGGCCGAGCAGTTCTTC.

The chain links TRBV9 to TRBJ2-3; TRBD2 matches at 11 bases. The CDR3 sequence is 16 residues long. V trimming: 4 bases; J trimming: 2 bases; junction bases outside the gene matches: 6. The germline CDR1 and CDR2 sequences are SGDLS and YYNGEE. The DNA of the CDR3 is TGTGCCAGCAGCCGCATGACTAGCGGGGACACAGATACGCAGTATTTT. Its translation: CASSRMTSGDTDTQYF.

This clone was seen only once. The rearrangement uses TRBV6-2 or TRBV6-3 and TRBJ2-1, with D possibly being TRBD2 (7 bases). V was clipped by 5 bases and J by 9 bases, with 20 bases between them. Germline-derived CDR1 and CDR2 are MNHEY and SVGEGT. The CDR3 loop spans 15 amino acids. The CDR3 DNA reads TGTGCCAGCAGTGATAACAGGGAGGGGTTGGGTGAGCAGTTCTTC. It is translated as CASSDNREGLGEQFF.

V is TRBV5-6 and J is TRBJ1-4; 9 nucleotides match TRBD1. Looked up from germline, CDR1 is SGHDT and CDR2 is YYEEEE. CDR3 length: 14 residues. V trimming: 5 bases; J trimming: 8 bases; junction bases outside the gene matches: 7. CDR3 in amino acids: CASSLQGAQEKLFF. The CDR3 region has the DNA TGTGCCAGCAGTTTACAGGGGGCGCAGGAAAAACTGTTTTTT.

This CDR3 reads CASSQSTGTQHF. The CDR3, as DNA: TGTGCCAGCAGCCAATCGACTGGGACCCAGCATTTT. This chain uses TRBV16 with TRBJ1-5; D is ambiguous. Germline V gives CDR1 KGHSY, CDR2 FQNENV. The length of the CDR3 is 12 residues. V shed 0 bases and J shed 11 bases, with 8 bases lying between them.

V is TRBV9 and J is TRBJ2-1; TRBD2 is a possible D gene (6 bases). The germline V and J ends were trimmed by 0 bases and 11 bases, with 18 bases remaining between them. This CDR3 comprises 15 residues. Germline V CDR1 and CDR2: SGDLS, YYNGEE. The CDR3, as DNA: TGTGCCAGCAGCGTAGAGGTCCATTCGCGGGAAAAGCAGTTCTTC. Translating it yields CASSVEVHSREKQFF.

In this sample, this clone turned up a few times. The V call is TRBV7-8, the J call TRBJ2-2; weak D call: TRBD2 (5 bases). With 3 bases removed from V and 6 bases from J, the gap between germline ends came to 8 bases. The CDR3 length is 13 residues. Per germline, CDR1 SGHVS and CDR2 FQNEAQ. CDR3 in DNA: TGTGCCAGCAGCTTGAGGGTTTCCGGGGAGCTGTTTTTT. Translating it yields CASSLRVSGELFF.

The rearrangement joins TRBV27 to TRBJ2-2; D possibly corresponds to TRBD1 (6 bases). Germline-derived CDR1 and CDR2 are MNHEY and SMNVEV (reference sequence). Trimming stripped 3 bases from V and 4 bases from J, with 15 bases between. The CDR3 sequence is 16 residues long. CDR3 DNA sequence: TGTGCCAGCAGTTTCATCAGGGGTGGTGGCACCGGGGAGCTGTTTTTT. It specifies CASSFIRGGGTGELFF.

A word on this clone: The sample contains more than one DNA sequence encoding this CDR3. The rearrangement uses TRBV29-1 and TRBJ1-2, with 7 bases fitting TRBD1. The CDR3 has 12 amino acids. Germline CDR1 SQVTM, CDR2 ANQGSEA. V was pared by 7 bases and J by 2 bases, with 4 bases of the junction left unmatched. CDR3 protein: CSALTGNYGYTF. The CDR3 DNA is TGCAGCGCTTTGACAGGGAACTATGGCTACACCTTC.

The V call is TRBV5-1, the J call TRBJ1-5; D is uncertain. The CDR3 totals 14 residues. Germline-derived CDR1 and CDR2 are SGHRS and YFSETQ. Between the trimmed V and J ends, which lost 0 bases and 5 bases, there was a span of 9 bases. CDR3 sequence reads: CASSLGPTDQPQHF. Written as DNA, the CDR3 is TGCGCCAGCAGCTTGGGACCTACTGATCAGCCCCAGCATTTT. The whole variable domain, filled in from reference TRBV5-1 and TRBJ1-5, reads KAGVTQTPRYLIKTRGQQVTLSCSPISGHRSVSWYQQTPGQGLQFLFEYFSETQRNKGNFPGRFSGRQFSNSRSEMNVSTLELGDSALYLCASSLGPTDQPQHFGDGTRLSIL.

V and J are TRBV11-2 and TRBJ2-7; perhaps D is TRBD1 or TRBD2 (7 bases each). This CDR3 is 15 amino acids long. Trimming removed 4 bases from V and 5 bases from J, with 18 bases in between. Germline lookup yields CDR1 SGHAT and CDR2 FQNNGV. The CDR3 region is CASSSGGGSADEQYF. CDR3 sequence (DNA): TGTGCCAGCAGCTCAGGGGGGGGTTCGGCCGACGAGCAGTACTTC.

The rearrangement joins TRBV29-1 to TRBJ1-2, with D possibly being TRBD1 (6 bases). The germline V gene has CDR1 SQVTM and CDR2 ANQGSEA. The CDR3 has 13 amino acids. Trimming left V 5 bases short and J 6 bases short, with 16 bases between. The CDR3 is CSVTGARGHGYTF. The CDR3, as DNA: TGCAGCGTTACGGGGGCCCGAGGCCATGGCTACACCTTC.

This chain connects TRBV5-1 to TRBJ1-2; no definite D call. There are 13 residues in the CDR3. Deletions cut 0 bases from V and 6 bases from J, with 9 bases between. CDR1 is SGHRS, CDR2 YFSETQ, per germline. The CDR3 DNA sequence: TGCGCCAGCAGCTTGGGATGGGATGATGGCTACACCTTC. Protein: CASSLGWDDGYTF.

V and J are TRBV25-1 and TRBJ2-2; D gene uncertain. Germline V gives CDR1 MGHDK, CDR2 SYGVNS. Trimming took 9 bases from V and 3 from J, leaving 8 bases between them. The length of the CDR3 is 12 residues. Here the CDR3 DNA reads TGTGCCAGTTCAGATGACACCGGGGAGCTGTTTTTT. Residues: CASSDDTGELFF.

The chain has TRBV19 and TRBJ1-1, with 7 bases lining up with TRBD1. The CDR3 spans 14 residues. V gave up 3 bases and J gave up 1 base; unmatched junction bases: 2. Looked up from germline, CDR1 is LNHDA and CDR2 is SQIVND (reference sequence). The CDR3 DNA sequence: TGTGCCAGTAGTATTGGGACAGCGAACACTGAAGCTTTCTTT. Translated: CASSIGTANTEAFF.

The chain links TRBV19 to TRBJ2-1; the match to TRBD2 covers 9 bases. V was pared by 2 bases and J by 8 bases, with 4 bases of the junction left unmatched. This CDR3 comprises 14 residues. Germline V gene lookup returns CDR1 LNHDA and CDR2 SQIVND (reference sequence). The CDR3 reads CASSIQAGGDEQFF. CDR3 coding DNA: TGTGCCAGTAGTATACAAGCGGGAGGCGATGAGCAGTTCTTC.

The genes are TRBV29-1 and TRBJ1-1, with a possible D match to TRBD1 (6 bases). The ends were cut back, 7 bases at V and 3 bases at J, with 15 bases in the middle. The V gene's germline CDR1 is SQVTM and CDR2 ANQGSEA. The CDR3 runs to 13 residues. CDR3 DNA sequence: TGCAGCGCCCAACGGGGGCCGGACACTGAAGCTTTCTTT. The encoded protein is CSAQRGPDTEAFF.

The chain carries TRBV18 and TRBJ2-1; D gene unclear. Trimming shortened V by 6 bases and J by 12 bases, and 15 bases separated the two germline ends. The CDR3 covers 12 residues. Germline V CDR1 and CDR2: KGHSH, LQKENI. This CDR3 is CASSLDEEGQFF. Written as DNA, the CDR3 is TGTGCCAGCTCCCTCGACGAGGAAGGGCAGTTCTTC. The full variable domain, completed using reference TRBV18 and TRBJ2-1, is NAGVMQNPRHLVRRRGQEARLRCSPMKGHSHVYWYRQLPEEGLKFMVYLQKENIIDESGMPKERFSAEFPKEGPSILRIQQVVRGDSAAYFCASSLDEEGQFFGPGTRLTVL.

The V and J genes are TRBV5-4 and TRBJ1-2; no reliable D call. Germline lookup yields CDR1 SGHNT and CDR2 YYREEE (reference sequence). The CDR3 spans 13 residues. Trimming removed 2 bases from V and 1 base from J, with 6 bases in between. CDR3 sequence (DNA): TGTGCCAGCAGCTTCAGGCGTAACTATGGCTACACCTTC. Translating it yields CASSFRRNYGYTF. Together with reference TRBV5-4 and TRBJ1-2, the CDR3 gives the full variable domain: ETGVTQSPTHLIKTRGQQVTLRCSSQSGHNTVSWYQQALGQGPQFIFQYYREEENGRGNFPPRFSGLQFPNYSSELNVNALELDDSALYLCASSFRRNYGYTFGSGTRLTVV.